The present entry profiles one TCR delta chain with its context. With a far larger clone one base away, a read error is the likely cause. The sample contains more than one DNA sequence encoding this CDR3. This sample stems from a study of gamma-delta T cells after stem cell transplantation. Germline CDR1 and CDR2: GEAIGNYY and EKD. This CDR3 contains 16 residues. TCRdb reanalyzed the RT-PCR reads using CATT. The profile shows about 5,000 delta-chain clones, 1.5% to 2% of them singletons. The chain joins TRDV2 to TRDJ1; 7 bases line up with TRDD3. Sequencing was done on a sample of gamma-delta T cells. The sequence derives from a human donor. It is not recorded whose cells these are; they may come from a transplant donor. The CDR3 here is CACDPLGGAYTDKLIF. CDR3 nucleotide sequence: TGTGCCTGTGACCCGCTGGGGGGGGCATACACCGACAAACTCATCTTT.